These T cell receptor beta chains were read from a single sample in a study of cytomegalovirus exposure and HLA in healthy donors. Repertoires were generated with immunoSEQ multiplex PCR, while TCRdb's copy carries only in-frame clones and drops some. The profile covers 60,000 to 70,000 clones, with about four fifths appearing a single time and about 4.5% taken by the ten largest. The sequenced material came from PBMCs. The receptors originated from a woman aged 25 to 39 in good health and CMV-seronegative. CDR3s include the opening cysteine and the closing phenylalanine or tryptophan. A D gene is named only where the DNA matches it firmly. Not every row has a clone size; where given, it reads once, few, many or a size class.

clone size,J gene,D gene,V gene,CDR3 DNA,CDR3 protein
.,TRBJ1-2,TRBD1,TRBV29-1,TGCAGCGTGGGGGTCGGACAGGGTCTGAATGGCTACACCTTC,CSVGVGQGLNGYTF
.,TRBJ2-1,.,TRBV5-1,TGCGCCAGCAGCTTGACTAGCCCTAGCTCCTACAATGAGCAGTTCTTC,CASSLTSPSSYNEQFF
.,TRBJ1-2,.,TRBV7-9,TGTGCCAGCAGCTACCGGGACCGCAGGGGCGATGGCTACACCTTC,CASSYRDRRGDGYTF
.,TRBJ2-3,TRBD2,TRBV29-1,TGCAGCGTCGGACTAGCGGGAGCGATCACAGATACGCAGTATTTT,CSVGLAGAITDTQYF
.,TRBJ1-1,.,TRBV5-1,TGCGCCAGCAGAACAGGGACCGGGAACACTGAAGCTTTCTTT,CASRTGTGNTEAFF
.,TRBJ1-1,.,TRBV7-9,TGTGCCAGCAGCTTAGGGGGGCGGGACACTGAAGCTTTCTTT,CASSLGGRDTEAFF
.,TRBJ2-7,.,TRBV4-1,TGCGCCAGCAGCCAAGGGCAGGGATCCTACGAGCAGTACTTC,CASSQGQGSYEQYF
.,TRBJ2-7,.,TRBV7-2,TGTGCCAGCAGCCGCGACACCCTCCGGAACGAGCAGTACTTC,CASSRDTLRNEQYF
.,TRBJ1-2,TRBD1,TRBV6-1,TGTGCCAGCAGTGAAAGGACAGGGGGTAGATATGGCTACACCTTC,CASSERTGGRYGYTF
.,TRBJ2-6,TRBD2,TRBV30,TGTGCCGGACTAGCGGGAGTGTCTGGGGCCAACGTCCTGACTTTC,CAGLAGVSGANVLTF
few,TRBJ2-3,TRBD1,TRBV5-1,TGCGCCAGCAGGAAGGGGACAGTTGATACGCAGTATTTT,CASRKGTVDTQYF
.,TRBJ1-5,.,TRBV6-1,TGTGCCAGCAGCCCGACAGCTAATCAGCCCCAGCATTTT,CASSPTANQPQHF
.,TRBJ1-1,.,TRBV28,TGTGCCAGCAGTCCCTTGACAATGAACACTGAAGCTTTCTTT,CASSPLTMNTEAFF
.,TRBJ1-2,.,TRBV6-1,TGTGCCAGCAGTCAGGCTAACTATGGCTACACCTTC,CASSQANYGYTF
once,TRBJ1-1,TRBD1,TRBV2,TGTGCCAGCAAGGGAACACAGGGGGTACAATATACGAACACTGAAGCTTTCTTT,CASKGTQGVQYTNTEAFF
.,TRBJ1-2,.,TRBV30,TGTGCCTGGATTTCGGGGGAGGGCTACACCTTC,CAWISGEGYTF
.,TRBJ2-2,.,TRBV4-1,TGCGCCAGCAGCACCCGGCCAGGGGACGGCACCGGGGAGCTGTTTTTT,CASSTRPGDGTGELFF
.,TRBJ1-5,TRBD1,TRBV4-1,TGCGCCAGCAGCCAAGAAGGGACAGCTATCAATCAGCCCCAGCATTTT,CASSQEGTAINQPQHF
.,TRBJ2-1,.,TRBV28,TGTGCCAGCAGGACTGGTAGGAACAATGAGCAGTTCTTC,CASRTGRNNEQFF
few,TRBJ2-1,.,TRBV5-5,TGTGCCAGCAGCTTGGTGGCGGGGAGCTCCTACAATGAGCAGTTCTTC,CASSLVAGSSYNEQFF
.,TRBJ2-7,.,TRBV6-5,TGTGCCAGCAGTTATGGCCAGGGAAAATGGTGGCAGTACTTC,CASSYGQGKWWQYF
.,TRBJ1-2,.,TRBV30,TGTGCCTGGACTTCGGGGAACTATGGCTACACCTTC,CAWTSGNYGYTF
.,TRBJ1-1,TRBD1,TRBV6-5,TGTGCCAGCAGTTACCTCGCGGACAGGGACGCTTTCTTT,CASSYLADRDAFF
few,TRBJ2-7,.,TRBV7-6,TGTGCCAGCAGCTTCGGGAGATCCGGCGAGCAGTACTTC,CASSFGRSGEQYF
.,TRBJ2-3,TRBD1,TRBV7-9,TGTGCCAGCAGCCGACTGGGACAGGACAGCACAGATACGCAGTATTTT,CASSRLGQDSTDTQYF
.,TRBJ2-1,TRBD2,TRBV5-6,TGTGCCAGCAGCTCCGGGACTAGGCAGTTCTTC,CASSSGTRQFF
few,TRBJ2-1,TRBD2,TRBV6-5,TGTGCCAGCAGCGGGGGGGCGTTCAATGAGCAGTTCTTC,CASSGGAFNEQFF
.,TRBJ2-7,TRBD2,TRBV4-1,TGCGCCAGCAGCCAAGCCCCTAGCGGGAGTAGGTACGAGCAGTACTTC,CASSQAPSGSRYEQYF
.,TRBJ2-7,TRBD1,TRBV10-3,TGTGCCATCAGCTGGGACAGTACCTACGAGCAGTACTTC,CAISWDSTYEQYF